The 23 T cell receptor beta chains below all came from one sample that was sequenced in a study of cytotoxic CD8 clonotypes in ibrutinib-treated CLL (dated by TCRdb to the early 2020s). Library preparation used the immunoSEQ multiplex PCR assay. Imported from immuneACCESS, the table was reduced by TCRdb to in-frame sequences with V and J called. These copies leave out some clones; in studies compared against another copy, an unresolved V gene accounts for under half, and the cause of the remainder is not known. This sample is represented by roughly 15,000 clones; 75% to 85% of them were singletons. Over 15% of the sample is taken by the ten largest. The source material was PBMCs, sampled before ibrutinib treatment. Receptor source: a human donor with chronic lymphocytic leukemia.

The gene calls are TRBV6-6 and TRBJ1-1; no clear D. This CDR3 spans 15 amino acids. The germline V gene encodes CDR1 MNHNY and CDR2 SVGAGI (reference sequence). Between the trimmed V and J ends, which lost 4 bases and 1 base, there was a span of 13 bases. CDR3 loop: CASSLVKARNTEAFF. The CDR3, as DNA: TGTGCCAGCAGTTTAGTCAAGGCCAGGAACACTGAAGCTTTCTTT.

Worth noting for this clone: A read error may produce the germline difference seen at one junction end. The V call is TRBV6-5, the J call TRBJ1-2; D unresolved. CDR3 size: 13 residues. Germline lookup yields CDR1 MNHEY and CDR2 SVGAGI. This CDR3 reads CVSSYSSVYGYTF. Here the CDR3 DNA reads TGTGTCAGCAGTTACTCGTCCGTCTATGGCTACACCTTC.

This clone occurred once. V is TRBV20-1 and J is TRBJ2-7, with unresolved D. V was cut by 4 bases and J by 3 bases, with 7 bases left in between. The germline V gene encodes CDR1 DFQATT and CDR2 SNEGSKA (reference sequence). CDR3 size: 11 residues. The CDR3: CSAIRLYEQYF. CDR3 sequence (DNA): TGCAGTGCTATTCGTCTCTACGAGCAGTACTTC.

V and J are TRBV30 and TRBJ1-3; D unclear. V lost 1 base and J lost 2, with 9 bases in between. The CDR3 has 14 residues. Looked up from germline, CDR1 is GTSNPN and CDR2 is SVGIG (reference sequence). The chain's CDR3 is CAWSGPTTGNTIYF. The DNA for the CDR3 is TGTGCCTGGAGTGGACCCACCACTGGAAACACCATATATTTT.

V gene TRBV29-1 combines with J gene TRBJ1-1; 12 bases map to TRBD1. The CDR3 is made up of 15 amino acids. Per the germline V gene, CDR1 is SQVTM and CDR2 is ANQGSEA. Trimming at V came to 4 bases and at J to 4 bases, leaving 7 bases not matched to a gene. CDR3 protein: CSVARVGQGATEAFF. DNA for the CDR3: TGCAGCGTTGCAAGGGTGGGACAGGGGGCCACTGAAGCTTTCTTT.

This clone is medium-sized (0.01 to 0.1%) within its sample. The V call is TRBV7-2, the J call TRBJ2-1, with D perhaps TRBD2 (5 bases). CDR3 length: 15 residues. Germline assignment: CDR1 SGHTA and CDR2 FQGNSA. Trimming took off 1 base at V and 2 bases at J, with 9 bases between the two ends. The CDR3 loop is CASSLGSSAYNEQFF. The DNA of the CDR3 is TGTGCCAGCAGCTTAGGAAGTAGCGCCTACAATGAGCAGTTCTTC.

This rearrangement joins TRBV7-8 to TRBJ1-2; tentatively, D is TRBD1 (5 bases). The germline V gene has CDR1 SGHVS and CDR2 FQNEAQ. The CDR3 spans 14 residues. The V end was cut by 4 bases, the J end by 4 bases, with 13 bases between. The CDR3 sequence is CASSWGRTIYGYTF. As DNA, the CDR3 is TGTGCCAGCAGCTGGGGACGGACTATCTATGGCTACACCTTC.

The gene calls are TRBV5-5 and TRBJ1-5; D is unclear. Germline V CDR1 and CDR2: SGHKS, YYEKEE (reference sequence). The CDR3 length is 15 residues. V was pared by 0 bases and J by 4 bases, with 11 bases between. The CDR3 bases are TGTGCCAGCAGCTTGGCCTTTCAGAGTAATCAGCCCCAGCATTTT. This sequence encodes CASSLAFQSNQPQHF.

CDR3 sequence: CASSETGTERKTQYF. DNA of the CDR3: TGCGCCAGCAGCGAGACCGGGACAGAAAGAAAGACCCAGTACTTC. The V gene is TRBV5-1, the J gene TRBJ2-5, with 7 nucleotides matching TRBD1. This CDR3 has 15 amino acids. The J segment lost 6 bases and the V segment lost 4 bases, leaving 12 bases of the junction unmatched. From germline, CDR1 is SGHRS and CDR2 YFSETQ.

J is TRBJ2-7 and V is TRBV27; a weak D match, TRBD2 (6 bases). Per germline, CDR1 MNHEY and CDR2 SMNVEV (reference sequence). V was trimmed by 4 bases and J by 7 bases, leaving 32 bases between them. The length of the CDR3 is 19 residues. The CDR3 region has the DNA TGTGCCAGCAGTTCCGCCGGGACTCAAACGCGCGGCACCCTGGGGGAGCAGTACTTC. Amino acids: CASSSAGTQTRGTLGEQYF.

The chain employs TRBV28 and TRBJ2-7; D perhaps matches TRBD1 (6 bases). This CDR3 has 17 amino acids. V lost 5 bases to trimming and J lost 2 bases, with 22 bases between them. Germline V gene lookup returns CDR1 MDHEN and CDR2 SYDVKM. The CDR3 protein is CASSTRLIQGTTYEQYF. Here the CDR3 DNA reads TGTGCCAGCAGTACCAGGCTAATTCAGGGGACGACCTACGAGCAGTACTTC.

This clone was seen once. The rearrangement joins TRBV11-3 to TRBJ2-5, with D unclear. The CDR3 covers 14 residues. Trimming left V 3 bases short and J 5 bases short, with 13 bases between. The germline gives CDR1 SGHNT, CDR2 YENEEA. This CDR3 reads CASSFGLGYETQYF. The CDR3 DNA reads TGTGCCAGCAGCTTTGGTTTGGGCTATGAGACCCAGTACTTC.

CDR3 nucleotides: TGTGCCAGCAGTGAATCTAGGGGTCCCGAGACCCAGTACTTC. As protein: CASSESRGPETQYF. V and J are TRBV25-1 and TRBJ2-5; a weak D match, TRBD1 (5 bases). Trimming pared 1 base from V and 5 bases from J, leaving 11 bases between. The CDR3 is 14 amino acids. Germline lookup yields CDR1 MGHDK and CDR2 SYGVNS.

The CDR3 DNA reads as TGTGCCAGCAGCAATACGAGGGGCAGCGAGCAGTACTTC. Translation: CASSNTRGSEQYF. The rearrangement joins TRBV21-1 to TRBJ2-7. TRBV21-1 is noted as a pseudogene. This CDR3 comprises 13 residues.

This clone has a single count. The chain recombines TRBV5-1 with TRBJ2-5; D possibly corresponds to TRBD2 (6 bases). Germline V gene data show CDR1 as SGHRS and CDR2 as YFSETQ. With 4 bases removed from V and 5 bases from J, the gap between germline ends came to 12 bases. The CDR3 length is 13 residues. The CDR3 is CASSVLASETQYF. In nucleotides, the CDR3 is TGCGCCAGCAGCGTACTAGCCTCTGAGACCCAGTACTTC.

The chain combines TRBV30 with TRBJ2-3, with 8 bases that match TRBD2. The trim removed 0 bases at V and 3 bases at J, leaving 5 bases unmatched. The CDR3 runs 15 residues. Germline CDR1 reads GTSNPN; CDR2 reads SVGIG (reference sequence). CDR3: CAWSVSGTETDTQYF. The CDR3 region has the DNA TGTGCCTGGAGTGTTAGCGGGACTGAAACAGATACGCAGTATTTT. Supplemented by reference TRBV30 and TRBJ2-3, the full variable domain reads SQTIHQWPATLVQPVGSPLSLECTVEGTSNPNLYWYRQAAGRGLQLLFYSVGIGQISSEVPQNLSASRPQDRQFILSSKKLLLSDSGFYLCAWSVSGTETDTQYFGPGTRLTVL.

Only a few counts were recorded for this clone. The chain uses TRBV5-1 and TRBJ1-4; 7 nucleotides line up with TRBD1. The V segment lost 4 bases and the J segment 5 bases; nucleotides outside the gene matches: 11. Germline values: CDR1 SGHRS, CDR2 YFSETQ. CDR3 length: 16 residues. Here the CDR3 reads CASSESGTAPNEKLFF. As DNA, the CDR3 is TGCGCCAGCAGCGAATCCGGGACAGCTCCAAATGAAAAACTGTTTTTT.

The gene calls are TRBV5-4 and TRBJ2-7; the match to TRBD1 covers 7 bases. The germline gives CDR1 SGHNT, CDR2 YYREEE (reference sequence). This CDR3 region has 16 residues. V lost 0 bases and J lost 6; bases outside the gene matches: 12. DNA of the CDR3: TGTGCCAGCAGCTTGGTGCTACAGGGGATCCCTAGCGAGCAGTACTTC. Translating gives CASSLVLQGIPSEQYF.

V usage is TRBV5-1 and J usage is TRBJ2-1, with 9 nucleotides matching TRBD1. From germline, CDR1 is SGHRS and CDR2 YFSETQ. The CDR3 runs 16 residues. The V and J ends lost 4 bases and 5 bases, in that order; junction bases with no gene match: 10. The CDR3 loop reads CASSPGRQGVNNEQFF. The CDR3 region has the DNA TGCGCCAGCAGCCCTGGGCGACAGGGGGTAAACAATGAGCAGTTCTTC.

V usage is TRBV19 and J usage is TRBJ2-7; TRBD2 agrees at 11 bases. Losses at the gene ends were 4 bases for V and 3 bases for J; bases not matched to a gene: 2. Germline loops: CDR1 LNHDA, CDR2 SQIVND (reference sequence). The CDR3 sequence is 14 residues long. The CDR3 here is CASSTGTSGYEQYF. CDR3 nucleotides: TGTGCCAGTAGTACCGGGACTAGCGGCTACGAGCAGTACTTC.

The chain links TRBV9 to TRBJ2-2, with TRBD1 identical over 8 bases. Germline V gene data show CDR1 as SGDLS and CDR2 as YYNGEE. The CDR3 totals 16 residues. With 2 bases clipped from V and 6 bases from J, the junction kept 9 bases outside the gene matches. DNA of the CDR3: TGTGCCAGCAGCGTCGCCTCCAGGGGGCTGGCCGGGGAGCTGTTTTTT. Its protein product is CASSVASRGLAGELFF.

The V gene is TRBV5-8, the J gene TRBJ1-5; D gene ambiguous. The CDR3 is 13 residues long. Per the germline V gene, CDR1 is SGHTS and CDR2 is YDEGEE. Between the trimmed V and J ends, which lost 4 bases and 4 bases, there was a span of 9 bases. The CDR3 here is CASSTDRNQPQHF. The CDR3 DNA sequence: TGTGCCAGCAGCACGGACCGGAATCAGCCCCAGCATTTT.

The chain links TRBV7-3 to TRBJ2-1, with no clear D. The CDR3 sequence is 13 residues long. V was clipped by 1 base and J by 8 bases, with 9 bases between them. Germline CDR1 is SGHTA and CDR2 is FQGTGA. Written as DNA, the CDR3 is TGTGCCAGCAGCTTAATTTTCTCGGATGAGCAGTTCTTC. It specifies CASSLIFSDEQFF.